This TCR beta chain was recorded in a study of cytomegalovirus exposure and HLA in healthy donors. The study's findings and limits: Previous analysis showed most TCR beta V segments were productive about 87% or about 30% of the time. Indistinguishable V segments such as TRBV6-2 and TRBV6-3 were excluded. A later analysis by the authors found several of the most significant clusters apparently linked to common viral pathogens.

For this clone: Its cognate antigen is unknown.

This PCR relied on a set of 60 Vbeta primers and 13 Jbeta primers. Data came from immunoSEQ multiplex PCR; TCRdb stores just in-frame clones and leaves some out. The sample has about 190,000 clones; 70% to 80% are singletons. The CDR3 contains 14 residues. Looked up from germline, CDR1 is SGDLS and CDR2 is YYNGEE. Germline trimming cut 4 bases from V and 7 bases from J; bases unmatched to any gene: 8. The chain links TRBV9 to TRBJ2-1, with TRBD2 matching over 7 bases. This clonotype was sampled from a woman aged 50 to 60 in good health and CMV-seronegative. Sequencing was done on a sample of PBMCs. CDR3 sequence reads: CASSLPTSFNEQFF. CDR3 nucleotides: TGTGCCAGCAGCCTCCCGACTAGCTTTAATGAGCAGTTCTTC.